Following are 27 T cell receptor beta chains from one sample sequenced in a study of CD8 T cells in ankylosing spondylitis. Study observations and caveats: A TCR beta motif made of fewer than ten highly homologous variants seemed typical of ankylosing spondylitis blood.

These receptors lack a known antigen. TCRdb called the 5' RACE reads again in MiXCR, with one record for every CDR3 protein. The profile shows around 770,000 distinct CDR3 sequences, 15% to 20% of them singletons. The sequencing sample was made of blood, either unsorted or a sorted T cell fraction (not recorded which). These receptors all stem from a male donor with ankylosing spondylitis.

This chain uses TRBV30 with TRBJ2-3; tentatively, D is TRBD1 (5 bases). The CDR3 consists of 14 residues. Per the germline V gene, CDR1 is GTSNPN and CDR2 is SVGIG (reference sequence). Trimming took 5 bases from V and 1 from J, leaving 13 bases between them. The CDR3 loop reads CAWAQGWGTDTQYF. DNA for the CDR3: TGTGCCTGGGCCCAGGGTTGGGGCACAGATACGCAGTATTTT.

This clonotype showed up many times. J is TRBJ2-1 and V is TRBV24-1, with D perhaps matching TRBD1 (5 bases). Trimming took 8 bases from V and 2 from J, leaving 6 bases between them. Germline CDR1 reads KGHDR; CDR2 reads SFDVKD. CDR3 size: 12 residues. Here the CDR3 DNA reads TGTGCCACCAAGGGGCCCTACAATGAGCAGTTCTTC. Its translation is CATKGPYNEQFF.

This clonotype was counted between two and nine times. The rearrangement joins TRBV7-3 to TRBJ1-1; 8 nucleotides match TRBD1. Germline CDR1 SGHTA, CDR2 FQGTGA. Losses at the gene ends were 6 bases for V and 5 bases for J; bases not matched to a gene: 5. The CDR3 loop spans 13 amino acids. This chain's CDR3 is CASSQTGETEAFF. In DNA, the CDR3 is TGTGCCAGCAGTCAGACAGGGGAAACTGAAGCTTTCTTT.

The CDR3 sequence: CASSQDRYSGNTIYF. As DNA, the CDR3 is TGCGCCAGCAGCCAAGATAGGTACTCTGGAAACACCATATATTTT. J is TRBJ1-3 and V is TRBV4-1, with D unresolved. Germline CDR1 is MGHRA and CDR2 is YSYEKL. The length of the CDR3 is 15 residues. Trimming cost V 0 bases and J 0 bases, with 6 bases left between them.

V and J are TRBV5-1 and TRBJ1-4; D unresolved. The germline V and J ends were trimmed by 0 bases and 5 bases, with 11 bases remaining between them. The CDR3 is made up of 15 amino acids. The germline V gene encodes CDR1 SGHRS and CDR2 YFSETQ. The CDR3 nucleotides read TGCGCCAGCAGCTTGGCGGGGAAGAAGAATGAAAAACTGTTTTTT. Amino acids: CASSLAGKKNEKLFF.

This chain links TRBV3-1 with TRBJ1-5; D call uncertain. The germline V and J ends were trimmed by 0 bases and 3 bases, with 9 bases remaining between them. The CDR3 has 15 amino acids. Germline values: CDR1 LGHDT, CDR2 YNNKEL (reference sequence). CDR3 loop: CASSQDPGTNQPQHF. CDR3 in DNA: TGTGCCAGCAGCCAAGATCCCGGAACCAATCAGCCCCAGCATTTT.

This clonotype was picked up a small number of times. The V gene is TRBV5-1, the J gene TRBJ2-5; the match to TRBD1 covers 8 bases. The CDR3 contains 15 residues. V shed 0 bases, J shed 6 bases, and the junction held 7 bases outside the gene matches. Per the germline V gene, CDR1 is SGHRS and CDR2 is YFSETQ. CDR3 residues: CASSLESGGVKTQYF. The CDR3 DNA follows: TGCGCCAGCAGCTTGGAATCAGGGGGCGTAAAGACCCAGTACTTC. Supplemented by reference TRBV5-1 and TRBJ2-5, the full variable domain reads KAGVTQTPRYLIKTRGQQVTLSCSPISGHRSVSWYQQTPGQGLQFLFEYFSETQRNKGNFPGRFSGRQFSNSRSEMNVSTLELGDSALYLCASSLESGGVKTQYFGPGTRLLVL.

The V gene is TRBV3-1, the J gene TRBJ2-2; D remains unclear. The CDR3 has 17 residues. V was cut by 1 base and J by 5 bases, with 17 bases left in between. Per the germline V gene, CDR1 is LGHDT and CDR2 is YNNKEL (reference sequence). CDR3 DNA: TGTGCCAGCAGCCAAGCCACGACGTCGACGGTTACCGGGGAGCTGTTTTTT. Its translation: CASSQATTSTVTGELFF.

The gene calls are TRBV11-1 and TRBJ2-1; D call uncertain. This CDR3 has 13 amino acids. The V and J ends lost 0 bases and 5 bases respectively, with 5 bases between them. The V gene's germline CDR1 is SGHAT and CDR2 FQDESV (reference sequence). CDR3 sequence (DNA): TGTGCCAGCAGCTTAGCACAGAACAATGAGCAGTTCTTC. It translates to CASSLAQNNEQFF.

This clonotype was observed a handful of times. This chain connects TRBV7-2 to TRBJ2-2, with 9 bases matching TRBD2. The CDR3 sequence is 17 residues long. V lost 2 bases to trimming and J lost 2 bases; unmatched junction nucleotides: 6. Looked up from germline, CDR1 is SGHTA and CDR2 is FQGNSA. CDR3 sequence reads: CASSLSTSGLNTGELFF. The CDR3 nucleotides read TGTGCCAGCAGCTTAAGTACTAGCGGGCTTAACACCGGGGAGCTGTTTTTT.

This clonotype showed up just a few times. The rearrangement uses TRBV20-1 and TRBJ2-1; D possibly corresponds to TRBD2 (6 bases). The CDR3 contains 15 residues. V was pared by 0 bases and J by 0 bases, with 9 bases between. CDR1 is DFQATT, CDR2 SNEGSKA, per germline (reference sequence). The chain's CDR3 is CSARDFSGSYNEQFF. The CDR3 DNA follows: TGCAGTGCTAGAGATTTTAGCGGCTCCTACAATGAGCAGTTCTTC.

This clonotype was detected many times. This CDR3 reads CASSRQAQETQYF. For the CDR3, the DNA is TGTGCCAGCTCACGACAGGCCCAAGAGACCCAGTACTTC. The rearrangement links TRBV18 to TRBJ2-5, with D possibly matching TRBD1 (6 bases). This CDR3 has 13 residues. Trimming stripped 4 bases from V and 1 base from J, with 7 bases between. In germline, CDR1 is KGHSH, CDR2 LQKENI.

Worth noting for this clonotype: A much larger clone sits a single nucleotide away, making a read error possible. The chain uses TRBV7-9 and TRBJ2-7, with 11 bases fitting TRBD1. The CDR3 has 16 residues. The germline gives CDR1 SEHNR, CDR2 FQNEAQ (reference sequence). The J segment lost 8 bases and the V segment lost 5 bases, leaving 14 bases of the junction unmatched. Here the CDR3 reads CASSLSGTGGLYKQYF. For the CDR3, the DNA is TGTGCCAGCAGCCTTTCCGGGACAGGGGGTCTGTACAAGCAGTACTTC.

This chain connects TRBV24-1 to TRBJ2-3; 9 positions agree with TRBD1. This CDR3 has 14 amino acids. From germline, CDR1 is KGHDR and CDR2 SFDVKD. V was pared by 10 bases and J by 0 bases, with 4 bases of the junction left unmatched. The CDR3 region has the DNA TGTGCCACAAAGGGACAGGGAAGCACAGATACGCAGTATTTT. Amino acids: CATKGQGSTDTQYF.

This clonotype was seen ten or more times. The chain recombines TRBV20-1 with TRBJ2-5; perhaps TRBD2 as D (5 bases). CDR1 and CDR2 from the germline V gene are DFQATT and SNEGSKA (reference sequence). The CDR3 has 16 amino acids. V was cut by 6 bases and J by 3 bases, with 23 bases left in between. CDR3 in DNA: TGCAGTGCCCCAGACTATCGGCGGGCAGGCAAAGAGACCCAGTACTTC. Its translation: CSAPDYRRAGKETQYF.

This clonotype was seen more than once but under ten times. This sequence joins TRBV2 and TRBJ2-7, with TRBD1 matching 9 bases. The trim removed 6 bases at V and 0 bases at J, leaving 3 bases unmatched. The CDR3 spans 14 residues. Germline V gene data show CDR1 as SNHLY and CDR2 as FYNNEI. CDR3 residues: CASRKQGASYEQYF. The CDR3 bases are TGTGCCAGCAGGAAACAGGGGGCCTCCTACGAGCAGTACTTC. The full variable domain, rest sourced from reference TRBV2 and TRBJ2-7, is EPEVTQTPSHQVTQMGQEVILRCVPISNHLYFYWYRQILGQKVEFLVSFYNNEISEKSEIFDDQFSVERPDGSNFTLKIRSTKLEDSAMYFCASRKQGASYEQYFGPGTRLTVT.

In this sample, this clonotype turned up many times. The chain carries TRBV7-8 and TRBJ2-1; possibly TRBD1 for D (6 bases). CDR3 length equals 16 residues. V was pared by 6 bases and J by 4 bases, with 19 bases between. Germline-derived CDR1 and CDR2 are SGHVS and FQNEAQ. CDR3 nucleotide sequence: TGTGCCAGCAGGGTGGGACAAGAAGGGCCTTACAATGAGCAGTTCTTC. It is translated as CASRVGQEGPYNEQFF.

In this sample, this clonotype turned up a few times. CDR3 DNA: TGTGCCAGCAGTTTATACCAGGGAGCAACTAATGAAAAACTGTTTTTT. This translates into CASSLYQGATNEKLFF. The gene calls are TRBV28 and TRBJ1-4, with a possible D match to TRBD1 (5 bases). This CDR3 contains 16 residues. Trimming took 1 base from V and 0 from J, leaving 9 bases between them. The V gene's germline CDR1 is MDHEN and CDR2 SYDVKM.

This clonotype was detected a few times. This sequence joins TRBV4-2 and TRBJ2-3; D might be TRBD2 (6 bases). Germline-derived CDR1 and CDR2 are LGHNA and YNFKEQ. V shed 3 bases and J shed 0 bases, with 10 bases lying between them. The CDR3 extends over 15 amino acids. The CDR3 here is CASSQYSGSTDTQYF. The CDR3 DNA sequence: TGTGCCAGCAGCCAGTATAGCGGTAGCACAGATACGCAGTATTTT.

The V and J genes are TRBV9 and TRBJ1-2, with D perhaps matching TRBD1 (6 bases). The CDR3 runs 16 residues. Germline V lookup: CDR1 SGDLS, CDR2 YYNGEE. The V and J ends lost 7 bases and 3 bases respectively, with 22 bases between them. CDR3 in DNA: TGTGCCAGCTTCGGCAGGGGCGCCCGGCTGTACTATGGCTACACCTTC. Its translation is CASFGRGARLYYGYTF.

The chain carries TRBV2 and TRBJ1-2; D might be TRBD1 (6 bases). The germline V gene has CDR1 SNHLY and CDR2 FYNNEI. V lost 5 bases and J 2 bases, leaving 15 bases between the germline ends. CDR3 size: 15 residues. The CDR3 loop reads CASSWDTGANYGYTF. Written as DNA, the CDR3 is TGTGCCAGCAGTTGGGACACTGGTGCGAACTATGGCTACACCTTC.

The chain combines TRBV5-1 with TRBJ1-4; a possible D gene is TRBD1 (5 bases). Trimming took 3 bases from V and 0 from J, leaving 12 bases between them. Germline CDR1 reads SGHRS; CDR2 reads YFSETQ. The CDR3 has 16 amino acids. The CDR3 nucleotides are TGCGCCAGCAGCTCGGGGGAACTTGCAACTAATGAAAAACTGTTTTTT. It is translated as CASSSGELATNEKLFF.

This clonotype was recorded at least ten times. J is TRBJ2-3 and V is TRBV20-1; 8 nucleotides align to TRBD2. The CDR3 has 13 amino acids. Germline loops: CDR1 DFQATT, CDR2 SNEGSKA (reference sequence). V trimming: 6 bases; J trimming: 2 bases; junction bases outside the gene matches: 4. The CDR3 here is CSAFSGNTDTQYF. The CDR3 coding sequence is TGCAGTGCCTTTAGCGGGAACACAGATACGCAGTATTTT.

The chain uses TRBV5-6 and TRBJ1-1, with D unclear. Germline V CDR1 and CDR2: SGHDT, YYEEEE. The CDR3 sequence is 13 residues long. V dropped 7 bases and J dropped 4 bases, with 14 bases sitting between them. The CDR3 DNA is TGTGCCAGCCAAAGGACGGTGGGCACTGAAGCTTTCTTT. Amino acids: CASQRTVGTEAFF.

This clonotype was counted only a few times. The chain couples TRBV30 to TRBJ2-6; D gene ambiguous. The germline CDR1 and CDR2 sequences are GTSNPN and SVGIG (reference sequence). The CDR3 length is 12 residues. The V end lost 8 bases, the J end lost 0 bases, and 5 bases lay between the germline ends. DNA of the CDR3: TGTGCCGCGATCTCTGGGGCCAACGTCCTGACTTTC. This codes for CAAISGANVLTF.

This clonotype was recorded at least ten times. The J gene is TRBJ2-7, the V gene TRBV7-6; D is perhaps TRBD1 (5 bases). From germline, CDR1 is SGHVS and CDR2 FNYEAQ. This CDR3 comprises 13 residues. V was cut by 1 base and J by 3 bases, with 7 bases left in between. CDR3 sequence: CASSLETGYEQYF. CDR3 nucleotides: TGTGCCAGCAGCTTAGAAACAGGCTACGAGCAGTACTTC.

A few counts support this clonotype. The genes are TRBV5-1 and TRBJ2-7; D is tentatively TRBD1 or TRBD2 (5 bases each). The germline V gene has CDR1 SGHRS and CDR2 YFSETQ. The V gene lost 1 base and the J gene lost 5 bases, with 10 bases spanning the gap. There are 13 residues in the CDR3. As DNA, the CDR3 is TGCGCCAGCAGCTTGCCGGGGACGGACGAGCAGTACTTC. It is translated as CASSLPGTDEQYF.